This TCR beta chain was found in a study of T cells after yellow fever vaccination. This clonotype was seen only a few times. Per the germline V gene, CDR1 is MGHDK and CDR2 is SYGVNS. V lost 9 bases and J lost 3; bases outside the gene matches: 7. The CDR3 runs to 13 residues. In TCRdb, the 5' RACE reads were re-called with MiXCR into one record per CDR3 protein. Among hundreds of thousands of distinct CDR3 sequences listed, around an eighth were seen once. V is TRBV25-1 and J is TRBJ2-7; 8 bases are shared with TRBD1. The sequences come from CD4+ T cells sorted from PBMCs, collected 15 days after the yellow fever booster vaccination. This clonotype originated in a man younger than 35 who received the YFV17D yellow fever vaccine. Here the CDR3 DNA reads TGTGCCAGGACCGGGACAGGACGCTACGAGCAGTACTTC. This encodes CARTGTGRYEQYF.